Sequencing of this T cell receptor beta chain was carried out in a study of post-analysis software for immune sequencing data (dated by TCRdb to the mid-2010s). Concerning the study at large: The recorded disease courses included relapsing-remitting, secondary progressive and progressive-relapsing multiple sclerosis, and some patients had no subtype annotation. Patient repertoires were compared against roughly 10 previously published healthy control repertoires from donors aged about 6 to 27 years. A subset of samples was prepared in parallel using single-end sample barcoding, then pooled and co-amplified after Illumina adapter ligation.

TCR beta repertoires were profiled from peripheral blood of roughly 13 young patients with multiple sclerosis to demonstrate the VDJtools post-analysis software. The multiple sclerosis patients were children and adolescents ranging in age from roughly 6 to 15 years. The paper as a whole reports these results and caveats: Multiple sclerosis patients had significantly lower normalized Chao1 diversity than controls, a result that suggests substantial peripheral T-cell clonal expansion. Patients showed significantly higher frequencies than controls for roughly five TRBV segments, among them TRBV5-6, TRBV5-1 and TRBV20-1. The control group was slightly older than the multiple sclerosis patient group. Direct clustering with F measure showed strong co-clustering of samples prepared in the same batch, prompting a batch-effect correction.

The library was made by PCR. The listed sequencing device is Illumina HiSeq 2500. Unique molecular identifiers were incorporated into TCR beta cDNA libraries to reduce PCR and sequencing biases. Roughly 500,000 cDNA molecules were obtained per 1 to 10 million input T cells, so each molecule approximated one T cell. Patient libraries were prepared and sequenced with the same protocol used for the earlier healthy control dataset. Within a given batch, samples were prepared together, multiplexed and sequenced on the same HiSeq lane. As for how the authors treated the data: Raw barcoded reads were processed with MIGEC, and single-read molecular identifier groups were discarded before consensus assembly and CDR3 extraction. VDJtools was used for post-analysis of the clonotype tables, and diversity was normalized by down-sampling every dataset to the size of the smallest sample. To correct batch-related cross-sample contamination, repertoire overlap clustering matched CDR3 amino acid sequences but not nucleotide sequences. The public reads were reprocessed in TCRdb via fastp at Q25 and MiXCR, keeping in-frame beta chains. CDR3 protein duplicates are merged, each entry listing the most common genes and DNA. In this record, the V and J calls reflect TCRdb's handling and not the investigators' own analysis. In all, the sample holds 430,000 or so distinct CDR3 sequences, and less than 40% of those were seen once. Of the sample, around 8% falls within the top ten clones.

Note on this clonotype: Its antigen specificity is not known. No base-level quality is on record; no much larger clone is a single base apart.

Inclusive of the bounding cysteine and phenylalanine, the CDR3 is 16 residues long. Just the 48-base CDR3 DNA is kept, in frame starting at base 1. CDR1 and CDR2, looked up from the germline V gene (reference sequence), are SEHNR and FQNEAQ. V has 5 bases trimmed and J has 8 bases trimmed; junction bases matching no gene number 10. Sequenced material: blood. The chain employs TRBV7-9 and TRBJ1-4, with 11 junctional bases fitting TRBD1. This receptor was taken from a girl aged 2 to 10 with multiple sclerosis. The nucleotides read TGTGCCAGCAGCCCGGGACAGGGGGGAACGGAGGAAAAACTGTTTTTT. This gives the protein CASSPGQGGTEEKLFF.